This T cell receptor beta chain originates from a study of blood T cells in healthy people across ages. Study information: Using template switching, researchers captured about one barcoded beta molecule for each two T cells. Whole-study results and caveats: Naive CD4+ cell counts and diversity both ran higher in long-lived than in aged donors. Because sorting was not performed, PBMCs prevented conclusive naive versus antigen-experienced comparison.

This clonotype has more than one count but fewer than ten. Its antigen is currently unknown. The CDR3 has 14 residues. Trimming left V 1 base short and J 4 bases short, with 7 bases between. CDR1 KGHDR and CDR2 SFDVKD come from the germline V gene. Together with a sample-barcoded 5' primer, a J-beta primer mix was included in a second PCR lasting roughly 6 to 12 cycles. Each cDNA molecule received a tag from a template-switch adaptor that had 12 random nucleotides. TCRdb re-called the 5' RACE reads with MiXCR, one entry per CDR3 protein. The table includes 710,000 or so distinct CDR3 sequences, 20% to 25% detected once.

Material for sequencing was blood. This sequence was found in a man between 65 and 85 years old in good health. The chain recombines TRBV24-1 with TRBJ2-1; D not resolved. CDR3 in amino acids: CATSDLPGYNEQFF. CDR3 coding DNA: TGTGCCACCAGTGATTTACCGGGTTACAATGAGCAGTTCTTC.